These 2 T cell receptor beta chains were sequenced from one sample in a study of blood T cell repertoires in COVID-19 (dated by TCRdb to between 2020 and 2021). Libraries came from the immunoSEQ multiplex PCR assay. TCRdb took this table from immuneACCESS and kept in-frame rearrangements with V and J called. Such tables lack part of the clones; where checked against another copy, unresolved V genes explain under half of the gap, and the rest is unexplained. This sample is represented by fewer than 450,000 clones; 70% to 90% of them were singletons. Of the sample, 10% to 15% is held by the ten largest clones. The material sequenced was peripheral blood. The receptors stem from a woman aged 50 to 60 with COVID-19, enrolled during active disease.

Turning to this clone: The sample carries other DNA sequences with the same CDR3. The rearrangement uses TRBV6-1 and TRBJ1-2; 7 bases agree with TRBD1. This CDR3 contains 13 residues. The V and J ends lost 1 base and 7 bases, in that order; junction bases with no gene match: 3. The germline CDR1 and CDR2 sequences are MNHNS and SASEGT. The CDR3 bases are TGTGCCAGCAGTGAAGGGACAGGTGGTGGCTACACCTTC. Protein: CASSEGTGGGYTF.

This clone was observed a single time. This chain links TRBV4-1 with TRBJ1-5, with D tentatively TRBD1 (5 bases). Deletions cut 0 bases from V and 7 bases from J, with 13 bases between. Germline-derived CDR1 and CDR2 are MGHRA and YSYEKL. The CDR3 totals 15 residues. DNA of the CDR3: TGCGCCAGCAGCCAAGAGCTAACACGGGGGCAGCCCCAGCATTTT. It specifies CASSQELTRGQPQHF.